This is a list of T cell receptor beta chains from one sample in a study of glioma-infiltrating T cells after dendritic cell vaccination. Some clones are missing from TCRdb's copy, which holds only in-frame ones; the method was immunoSEQ multiplex PCR. The sample records about 76,000 clones, around 87% being singletons. Sequenced material: blood, taken after dendritic cell vaccination. The receptor set was obtained from a human donor with glioblastoma. CDR3s include the opening cysteine and the closing phenylalanine or tryptophan. The order of the fields is D gene, J gene, V gene, clone size, CDR3 protein, CDR3 DNA. D genes are given only for firm matches. Size is stated for part of the rows, as once, few or many counts, or as a class when the clone is expanded.

>NA|TRBJ1-6|TRBV4-1|NA
CASSQESTGRYNSPLHF
TGCGCCAGCAGCCAAGAATCTACAGGACGATATAATTCACCCCTCCACTTT
>NA|TRBJ2-1|TRBV5-1|NA
CASSWGDSVVGEQFF
TGCGCCAGCAGCTGGGGGGACAGCGTAGTGGGTGAGCAGTTCTTC
>TRBD1|TRBJ1-1|TRBV29-1|NA
CSVAGTEKAFF
TGCAGCGTTGCAGGGACAGAAAAAGCTTTCTTT
>NA|TRBJ2-7|TRBV4-1|NA
CASSQDWRGLGYEQYF
TGCGCCAGCAGCCAAGACTGGAGGGGCCTGGGCTACGAGCAGTACTTC
>NA|TRBJ1-2|TRBV7-2|NA
CASIPLTNYGYTF
TGTGCCAGCATCCCCCTTACTAACTATGGCTACACCTTC
>NA|TRBJ2-7|TRBV5-1|NA
CASSLLAGKAYEQYF
TGCGCCAGCAGCTTGTTAGCAGGGAAAGCCTACGAGCAGTACTTC
>TRBD1|TRBJ1-1|TRBV6-5|NA
CASSPTGGVTEAFF
TGTGCCAGCAGTCCGACAGGGGGCGTCACTGAAGCTTTCTTT
>NA|TRBJ1-2|TRBV5-1|NA
CASSLDSRYGYTF
TGCGCCAGCAGCCTGGACAGCCGTTATGGCTACACCTTC
>NA|TRBJ1-6|TRBV5-5|NA
CASSLVGDKGSPLHF
TGTGCCAGCAGCTTGGTTGGGGACAAAGGGTCACCCCTCCACTTT
>TRBD1|TRBJ1-5|TRBV7-9|NA
CASSRGGYNQPQHF
TGTGCCAGCAGCCGAGGGGGCTACAATCAGCCCCAGCATTTT
>NA|TRBJ1-3|TRBV6-5|NA
CASSYSSGGSGNTIYF
TGTGCCAGCAGTTACTCGTCCGGGGGCTCTGGAAACACCATATATTTT
>TRBD1|TRBJ1-1|TRBV19|NA
CASSIPGQGGTEAFF
TGTGCCAGTAGTATACCTGGACAGGGCGGCACTGAAGCTTTCTTT
>NA|TRBJ2-7|TRBV29-1|NA
CSVEDQNRAYEQYF
TGCAGCGTTGAAGATCAGAACAGGGCTTACGAGCAGTACTTC
>NA|TRBJ2-7|TRBV5-1|NA
CASSYQGTHEQYF
TGCGCCAGCAGCTACCAGGGGACCCACGAGCAGTACTTC
>TRBD1|TRBJ1-1|TRBV10-3|NA
CAIRRQGNGGNTEAFF
TGTGCCATCAGACGACAGGGAAATGGGGGGAACACTGAAGCTTTCTTT
>NA|TRBJ2-7|TRBV27|once
CASSFGHSYEQYF
TGTGCCAGCAGTTTTGGACATTCCTACGAGCAGTACTTC
>NA|TRBJ2-7|TRBV19|NA
CASSIGGSGSSYEQYF
TGTGCCAGTAGTATAGGGGGAAGCGGAAGCTCCTACGAGCAGTACTTC
>NA|TRBJ1-1|TRBV4-2|NA
CASSQPLQYTEAFF
TGTGCCAGCAGCCAACCCCTACAGTACACTGAAGCTTTCTTT
>NA|TRBJ2-7|TRBV18|few
CASSPGLYEQYF
TGTGCCAGCTCACCTGGCCTGTACGAGCAGTACTTC
>NA|TRBJ1-2|TRBV4-3|NA
CASSQVRESRYGYTF
TGCGCCAGCAGCCAAGTGAGGGAAAGCCGCTATGGCTACACCTTC
>NA|TRBJ2-1|TRBV4-1|once
CASSQVRDEQFF
TGCGCCAGCAGCCAAGTCCGCGATGAGCAGTTCTTC
>TRBD2|TRBJ2-7|TRBV13|once
CASSPGLAGGRNWYEQYF
TGTGCCAGCAGCCCTGGACTAGCGGGAGGTCGGAATTGGTACGAGCAGTACTTC
>NA|TRBJ1-4|TRBV5-5|NA
CASAGTTNEKLFF
TGTGCCAGCGCGGGGACAACTAATGAAAAACTGTTTTTT
>NA|TRBJ1-2|TRBV5-4|NA
CASSSDAQGRGYTF
TGTGCCAGCAGCTCCGACGCCCAGGGGAGAGGCTACACCTTC
>NA|TRBJ2-7|TRBV9|NA
CASSRGLFYEQYF
TGTGCCAGCAGCCGAGGGCTATTCTACGAGCAGTACTTC
>TRBD1|TRBJ2-7|TRBV5-6|once
CASSSKGQGYEQYF
TGTGCCAGCAGCTCCAAAGGACAGGGCTACGAGCAGTACTTC
>NA|TRBJ2-7|TRBV13|NA
CASSQNRRHEQYF
TGTGCCAGCAGCCAAAACCGCAGGCACGAGCAGTACTTC
>TRBD1|TRBJ2-7|TRBV18|NA
CASSHRDRVNYEQYF
TGTGCCAGCTCCCACCGGGACAGGGTAAACTACGAGCAGTACTTC
>NA|TRBJ1-1|TRBV9|NA
CASSVEPLWNTEAFF
TGTGCCAGCAGCGTAGAGCCCCTGTGGAACACTGAAGCTTTCTTT
>NA|TRBJ2-1|TRBV27|NA
CASSSSGLLRDLNEQFF
TGTGCCAGCAGCTCCTCGGGGCTATTGAGGGACTTAAATGAGCAGTTCTTC
>TRBD1|TRBJ2-3|TRBV14|NA
CASGQGGTDTQYF
TGTGCCAGCGGACAGGGAGGCACAGATACGCAGTATTTT
>TRBD2|TRBJ2-1|TRBV5-1|NA
CASSLPTSGGTNEQFF
TGCGCCAGCAGCTTGCCAACTAGCGGGGGTACCAATGAGCAGTTCTTC
>NA|TRBJ1-5|TRBV29-1|NA
CSVAGQRNQPQHF
TGCAGCGTTGCAGGACAGCGAAATCAGCCCCAGCATTTT
>TRBD1|TRBJ2-1|TRBV6-1|NA
CASRTDRGSYNEQFF
TGTGCCAGCAGAACAGACAGGGGATCCTACAATGAGCAGTTCTTC
>NA|TRBJ2-7|TRBV11-3|NA
CASSLRGTVVYEQYF
TGTGCCAGCAGCTTACGGGGGACGGTGGTCTACGAGCAGTACTTC
>NA|TRBJ2-7|TRBV5-1|NA
CASSVEPGTSYEQYF
TGCGCCAGCAGCGTTGAACCAGGAACCTCCTACGAGCAGTACTTC
>NA|TRBJ2-5|TRBV7-3|NA
CASSLNRDRQETQYF
TGTGCCAGCAGCTTAAACCGCGACAGACAAGAGACCCAGTACTTC
>NA|TRBJ1-5|TRBV30|NA
CAWEGGYNQPQHF
TGTGCCTGGGAGGGGGGGTACAATCAGCCCCAGCATTTT
>TRBD1|TRBJ2-1|TRBV5-1|NA
CASSSPRTGDNEQFF
TGCGCCAGCAGCTCCCCTAGGACAGGGGACAATGAGCAGTTCTTC
>NA|TRBJ1-2|TRBV6-5|NA
CASSYGQHCGYTF
TGTGCCAGCAGTTACGGGCAGCACTGTGGCTACACCTTC
>NA|TRBJ2-5|TRBV5-8|NA
CASSQGRAAEETQYF
TGTGCCAGCAGCCAGGGCAGGGCGGCCGAAGAGACCCAGTACTTC
>NA|TRBJ2-7|TRBV7-2|NA
CASSLSVEPPFHEQYF
TGTGCCAGCAGCTTATCAGTGGAGCCGCCTTTCCACGAGCAGTACTTC
>NA|TRBJ1-2|TRBV6-5|few
CASSEHPPFYGYTF
TGTGCCAGCAGTGAACATCCGCCTTTCTATGGCTACACCTTC
>TRBD1|TRBJ1-2|TRBV7-9|once
CASSLGQNYGYTF
TGTGCCAGCAGCTTGGGACAGAACTATGGCTACACCTTC
>NA|TRBJ2-2|TRBV9|NA
CASGIQRAVTGELFF
TGTGCCAGCGGGATCCAGCGGGCCGTCACCGGGGAGCTGTTTTTT
>NA|TRBJ2-4|TRBV7-6|NA
CASSLASGWDIQYF
TGTGCCAGCAGCTTAGCGTCAGGGTGGGACATTCAGTACTTC
>TRBD1|TRBJ2-7|TRBV29-1|once
CSVGTGQRSYEQYF
TGCAGCGTTGGGACGGGACAGCGCTCCTACGAGCAGTACTTC
>TRBD1|TRBJ1-2|TRBV7-9|NA
CASSLGTGGFYGYTF
TGTGCCAGCAGCTTAGGGACAGGGGGCTTCTATGGCTACACCTTC
>TRBD2|TRBJ2-1|TRBV5-1|NA
CASSLVAGGNNEQFF
TGCGCCAGCAGCTTGGTAGCGGGAGGTAATAATGAGCAGTTCTTC
>NA|TRBJ1-2|TRBV6-1|NA
CASSSRQLTNYGYTF
TGTGCCAGCAGTAGCCGACAGCTAACTAACTATGGCTACACCTTC
>TRBD2|TRBJ2-7|TRBV6-5|NA
CASSISGRPFPEQYF
TGTGCCAGCAGTATTAGCGGGAGGCCCTTCCCCGAGCAGTACTTC